Below are 9 T cell receptor beta chains sequenced from a single sample in a study of OX40 agonist ivuxolimab in advanced cancers. Only in-frame clones appear in the TCRdb table, and some are missing; sequencing was by immunoSEQ multiplex PCR. The sample lists approximately 90,000 clones; about 90% were seen once. The sequencing used CD4+ or CD8+ T cells sorted from blood, collected in a trial of the OX40 agonist ivuxolimab. Receptors originate from an adult with an advanced solid tumor such as melanoma, head and neck, liver or kidney cancer.

The V call is TRBV6-5, the J call TRBJ2-7; either TRBD1 or TRBD2 may supply D (6 bases each). V was trimmed by 0 bases and J by 5 bases, leaving 11 bases between them. Looked up from germline, CDR1 is MNHEY and CDR2 is SVGAGI. The CDR3 has 14 amino acids. For the CDR3, the DNA is TGTGCCAGCAGTTACTCGAGGGGGGATCACGAGCAGTACTTC. Amino acid sequence: CASSYSRGDHEQYF.

V usage is TRBV18 and J usage is TRBJ2-3, with 7 positions matching TRBD2. The CDR3 is made up of 14 amino acids. V lost 2 bases and J lost 4; bases outside the gene matches: 3. Germline V gene sequence: CDR1 KGHSH, CDR2 LQKENI. The CDR3 sequence: CASSPSGGADTQYF. Written as DNA, the CDR3 is TGTGCCAGCTCACCATCGGGGGGAGCAGATACGCAGTATTTT.

The V gene is TRBV5-4, the J gene TRBJ1-4, with D perhaps TRBD1 (5 bases). Trimming took 0 bases from V and 3 from J, leaving 9 bases between them. CDR1 is SGHNT and CDR2 is YYREEE in the germline V gene (reference sequence). CDR3 length: 15 amino acids. CDR3 in DNA: TGTGCCAGCAGCTTGGCCGGGGCATCTAATGAAAAACTGTTTTTT. This translates into CASSLAGASNEKLFF.

The chain employs TRBV1 and TRBJ2-2. TRBV1 is a pseudogene locus. This CDR3 has 12 residues. CDR3 bases: TGCACCAGCAGCCTGAACACCGGGGAGCTGTTTTTT. It specifies CTSSLNTGELFF.

The chain links TRBV18 to TRBJ2-7, with 7 nucleotides matching TRBD1. The CDR3 consists of 15 residues. V lost 2 bases, J lost 1 base, and 5 bases stayed unmatched. Germline V CDR1 and CDR2: KGHSH, LQKENI. The DNA for the CDR3 is TGTGCCAGCTCACCAGGGACAGATTCGTCCTACGAGCAGTACTTC. It specifies CASSPGTDSSYEQYF.

This clone was seen once. This chain uses TRBV6-5 with TRBJ1-2; 11 bases fit TRBD1. This CDR3 is built from 14 residues. Looked up from germline, CDR1 is MNHEY and CDR2 is SVGAGI. The junction had 0 bases not matched to a gene; V was cut back by 2 bases and J by 4 bases. The CDR3 loop is CASSYGTGGYGYTF. The CDR3 DNA is TGTGCCAGCAGTTACGGGACAGGGGGCTATGGCTACACCTTC.

This chain joins TRBV4-1 and TRBJ1-2; no reliable D call. The germline CDR1 and CDR2 sequences are MGHRA and YSYEKL. The length of the CDR3 is 15 residues. The ends were cut back, 0 bases at V and 11 bases at J, with 19 bases in the middle. The CDR3 DNA reads as TGCGCCAGCAGCCAAGAACACGGACCAAGCCTGGGGTACACCTTC. Protein sequence: CASSQEHGPSLGYTF.

This rearrangement joins TRBV27 to TRBJ2-1; D remains ambiguous. Trimming pared 2 bases from V and 10 bases from J, leaving 6 bases between. This CDR3 has 11 residues. Germline V gives CDR1 MNHEY, CDR2 SMNVEV (reference sequence). In nucleotides, the CDR3 is TGTGCCAGCAGTTTAGTGGGCGAGCAGTTCTTC. Its translation is CASSLVGEQFF.

This chain uses TRBV5-4 with TRBJ1-1; 11 bases are a match to TRBD1. Losses at the gene ends were 4 bases for V and 0 bases for J; bases not matched to a gene: 8. Germline-derived CDR1 and CDR2 are SGHNT and YYREEE (reference sequence). This CDR3 contains 17 residues. CDR3 bases: TGTGCCAGCAGCCTAGGGACAGGGGGGTTCCTGAACACTGAAGCTTTCTTT. As protein: CASSLGTGGFLNTEAFF.